A single sample is the source of the 5 T cell receptor beta chains below, sequenced in a study of blood T cell repertoires in COVID-19. TCRdb's copy holds only in-frame clones and misses some; the assay was immunoSEQ multiplex PCR. In the table there are roughly 190,000 clones, 84% of which are singletons. The sequenced material came from peripheral blood. These receptors originate from a woman in her 70s with active or convalescent COVID-19.

The V gene is TRBV5-1, the J gene TRBJ2-3; 12 nucleotides line up with TRBD1. J lost 5 bases, V lost 5 bases, and 9 bases had no gene match. The CDR3 has 16 residues. Germline CDR1 and CDR2: SGHRS and YFSETQ. This chain's CDR3 is CASSDRDRGLKDTQYF. CDR3 bases: TGCGCCAGCAGTGACCGGGACAGGGGGCTGAAAGATACGCAGTATTTT.

In its sample, this clone was seen once. J is TRBJ2-5 and V is TRBV5-1, with 10 positions matching TRBD2. This CDR3 has 14 residues. CDR1 and CDR2 (germline): SGHRS, YFSETQ. The junction had 2 bases not matched to a gene; V was cut back by 5 bases and J by 1 base. The CDR3 region is CASSTSGAQETQYF. CDR3 DNA sequence: TGCGCCAGCAGTACTAGCGGGGCCCAAGAGACCCAGTACTTC.

This chain links TRBV3-1 (or the pseudogene TRBV3-2) with TRBJ2-3, with 12 bases lining up with TRBD2. V shed 4 bases, J shed 4 bases, and the junction held 6 bases outside the gene matches. CDR1 LGHDT and CDR2 YNNKEL come from the germline V gene (reference sequence). The CDR3 totals 16 residues. The CDR3 region has the DNA TGTGCCAGCAGCCTAAGACTAGCGGGAGTTTCAGATACGCAGTATTTT. Its protein is CASSLRLAGVSDTQYF.

The chain combines TRBV6-2 or TRBV6-3 with TRBJ2-7; 8 bases agree with TRBD2. This CDR3 is built from 16 residues. Unmatched junction bases numbered 11, after V lost 5 bases and J lost 2 bases. Germline CDR1 MNHEY, CDR2 SVGEGT. For the CDR3, the DNA is TGTGCCAGCAGTGTCGGACTAGCATGGGACCCCTACGAGCAGTACTTC. Amino acids: CASSVGLAWDPYEQYF.

The J gene is TRBJ2-7, the V gene TRBV7-2; perhaps TRBD2 as D (5 bases). V was pared by 1 base and J by 2 bases, with 6 bases between. This CDR3 is 13 amino acids long. Germline values: CDR1 SGHTA, CDR2 FQGNSA. The CDR3 sequence is CASSLGTAYEQYF. For the CDR3, the DNA is TGTGCCAGCAGCTTAGGGACTGCCTACGAGCAGTACTTC.